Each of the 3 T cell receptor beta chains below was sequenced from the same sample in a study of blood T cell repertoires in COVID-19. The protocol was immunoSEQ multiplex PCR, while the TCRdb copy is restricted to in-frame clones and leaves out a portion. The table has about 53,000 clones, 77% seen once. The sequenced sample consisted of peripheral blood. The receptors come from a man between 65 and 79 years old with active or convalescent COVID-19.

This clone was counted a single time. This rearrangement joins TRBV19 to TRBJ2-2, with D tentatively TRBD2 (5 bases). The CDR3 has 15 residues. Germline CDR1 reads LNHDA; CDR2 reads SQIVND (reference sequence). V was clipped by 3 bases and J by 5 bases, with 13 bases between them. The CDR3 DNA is TGTGCCAGTAGTATTCTCAGCGGAGGTACCGGGGAGCTGTTTTTT. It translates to CASSILSGGTGELFF. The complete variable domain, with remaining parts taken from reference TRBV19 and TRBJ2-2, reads DGGITQSPKYLFRKEGQNVTLSCEQNLNHDAMYWYRQDPGQGLRLIYYSQIVNDFQKGDIAEGYSVSREKKESFPLTVTSAQKNPTAFYLCASSILSGGTGELFFGEGSRLTVL.

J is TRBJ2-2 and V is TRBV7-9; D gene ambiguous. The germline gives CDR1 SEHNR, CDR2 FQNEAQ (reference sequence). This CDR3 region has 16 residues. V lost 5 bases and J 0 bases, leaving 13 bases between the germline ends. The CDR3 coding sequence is TGTGCCAGCAGCCCGAGCGAGACGTCGAACACCGGGGAGCTGTTTTTT. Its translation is CASSPSETSNTGELFF. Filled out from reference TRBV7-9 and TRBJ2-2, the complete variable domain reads DTGVSQNPRHKITKRGQNVTFRCDPISEHNRLYWYRQTLGQGPEFLTYFQNEAQLEKSRLLSDRFSAERPKGSFSTLEIQRTEQGDSAMYLCASSPSETSNTGELFFGEGSRLTVL.

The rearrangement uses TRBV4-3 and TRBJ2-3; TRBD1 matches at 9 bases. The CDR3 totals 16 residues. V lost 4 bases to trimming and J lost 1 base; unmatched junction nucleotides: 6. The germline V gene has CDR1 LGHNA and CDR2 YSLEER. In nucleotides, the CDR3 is TGCGCCAGCAGCCGCCTGGACAGGGGTGGCACAGATACGCAGTATTTT. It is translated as CASSRLDRGGTDTQYF.